These 13 T cell receptor beta chains were sequenced from one sample in a study of beta chain features in type 1 diabetes. Since all of the isolated RNA was reverse transcribed, expressed TCRB transcripts were what got sequenced. Generated by immunoSEQ multiplex PCR, the TCRdb table keeps only in-frame clones and is missing some. Of roughly 300,000 clones in the sample, approximately 9.7% were seen once. No antigen has been identified for these receptors. Study results and caveats: Type 1 diabetes patients had moderately but significantly shorter TCRB CDR3s in all four CD4+ subsets.

Material: central memory CD4+ T cells from blood. The receptors were sampled from a man aged 25 to 40 with type 1 diabetes.

This clone was detected a few times. The same CDR3 is also encoded by other DNA sequences in this sample. This chain links TRBV9 with TRBJ1-1, with 7 nucleotides matching TRBD1. Germline CDR1 is SGDLS and CDR2 is YYNGEE. After removal of 3 bases from V and 4 bases from J, the junction contained 6 bases not matched to a gene. CDR3 size: 14 residues. CDR3 sequence reads: CASSAYPGGTEAFF. CDR3 in DNA: TGTGCCAGCAGCGCTTACCCAGGGGGCACTGAAGCTTTCTTT. The full variable domain, with the rest looked up from reference TRBV9 and TRBJ1-1, is DSGVTQTPKHLITATGQRVTLRCSPRSGDLSVYWYQQSLDQGLQFLIQYYNGEERAKGNILERFSAQQFPDLHSELNLSSLELGDSALYFCASSAYPGGTEAFFGQGTRLTVV.

In its sample, this clone was seen a few times. This rearrangement joins TRBV7-2 to TRBJ2-5; possible D gene TRBD1, 5 bases. The CDR3 runs to 15 residues. With 2 bases removed from V and 2 bases from J, the gap between germline ends came to 12 bases. The germline gives CDR1 SGHTA, CDR2 FQGNSA. CDR3 sequence reads: CASSLLGQTQETQYF. For the CDR3, the DNA is TGTGCCAGCAGCTTATTGGGGCAGACTCAAGAGACCCAGTACTTC.

The V gene is TRBV5-1, the J gene TRBJ2-5, with D perhaps being TRBD1 or TRBD2 (5 bases each). V shed 4 bases and J shed 3 bases, with 13 bases lying between them. Germline CDR1 reads SGHRS; CDR2 reads YFSETQ. CDR3 length equals 14 residues. CDR3 nucleotides: TGCGCCAGCAGCATCCGGGACCAGGAAGAGACCCAGTACTTC. The encoded protein is CASSIRDQEETQYF.

This clone showed up just a few times. The chain has TRBV10-3 and TRBJ2-6; TRBD1 aligns across 10 bases. J gave up 2 bases and V 3 bases, and 4 bases lay outside the gene matches. Germline loops: CDR1 ENHRY, CDR2 SYGVKD. The CDR3 extends over 17 amino acids. The CDR3 reads CAISDPGTGAGANVLTF. CDR3 nucleotides: TGTGCCATCAGTGACCCCGGGACAGGGGCTGGGGCCAACGTCCTGACTTTC.

This clone was observed at least ten times. The chain is built from TRBV21-1 and TRBJ2-6; no DNA check was done on the table's D call, TRBD2. TRBV21-1 has pseudogene status. CDR3 size: 14 residues. DNA of the CDR3: TGTGCCAGCACTTATTGCTCTGGGGCCAACGTCCTGACTTTC. Translation gives CASTYCSGANVLTF.

The rearrangement joins TRBV7-2 to TRBJ2-5; TRBD1 matches 11 bases. The trim removed 6 bases at V and 5 bases at J, leaving 5 bases unmatched. Germline V gene data show CDR1 as SGHTA and CDR2 as FQGNSA. This CDR3 is 14 amino acids long. The chain's CDR3 is CASSFGTGGETQYF. The CDR3 DNA is TGTGCCAGCAGTTTCGGGACAGGGGGTGAGACCCAGTACTTC.

This clone showed up just a few times. The V call is TRBV4-3, the J call TRBJ1-2; 8 nucleotides match TRBD1. The CDR3 covers 15 residues. Germline V gene sequence: CDR1 LGHNA, CDR2 YSLEER. V was clipped by 6 bases and J by 7 bases; unmatched bases: 13. This chain's CDR3 is CASSDAGGASGGYTF. CDR3 nucleotides: TGCGCCAGCAGTGACGCAGGGGGCGCGTCGGGTGGCTACACCTTC.

This clone appeared a few times. CDR3 nucleotide sequence: TGTGCCAGCAGTGTGGGACCGACGAGTAGGGAGACCCAGTACTTC. Protein product: CASSVGPTSRETQYF. This chain uses TRBV6-1 with TRBJ2-5; possibly TRBD1 or TRBD2 for D (5 bases each). CDR1 is MNHNS, CDR2 SASEGT, per germline. The V end was cut by 4 bases, the J end by 5 bases, with 17 bases between. The CDR3 extends over 15 amino acids.

This clone occurred a few times. Written as DNA, the CDR3 is TGTGCCAGCAGCTTCGGGCCAATCCAAGAGACCCAGTACTTC. Encoded protein: CASSFGPIQETQYF. This chain links TRBV7-2 with TRBJ2-5, with D unresolved. V was clipped by 3 bases and J by 1 base, with 9 bases between them. The CDR3 covers 14 residues. The germline V gene encodes CDR1 SGHTA and CDR2 FQGNSA.

The chain has TRBV20-1 and TRBJ2-5, with D unclear. The CDR3 runs 10 residues. In germline, CDR1 is DFQATT, CDR2 SNEGSKA (reference sequence). Trimming removed 7 bases from V and 5 bases from J, with 8 bases in between. The CDR3: CSVYGETQYF. The CDR3 DNA follows: TGCAGTGTTTACGGGGAGACCCAGTACTTC.

This chain uses TRBV30 with TRBJ2-3; the D is unclear. This CDR3 spans 15 amino acids. Looked up from germline, CDR1 is GTSNPN and CDR2 is SVGIG (reference sequence). The V gene lost 0 bases and the J gene lost 6 bases, with 16 bases spanning the gap. Written as DNA, the CDR3 is TGTGCCTGGAGTGTACCGCACTTCCACCTGGATACGCAGTATTTT. This encodes CAWSVPHFHLDTQYF.

The table lists this clone with a few counts. The genes are TRBV9 and TRBJ2-1; 10 bases match TRBD2. The CDR3 length is 16 residues. Germline assignment: CDR1 SGDLS and CDR2 YYNGEE. The ends lost 2 bases at V and 1 base at J; junction bases unmatched: 3. DNA of the CDR3: TGTGCCAGCAGCGTTTTAGCGGGGGGATCCTACAATGAGCAGTTCTTC. Protein: CASSVLAGGSYNEQFF.

Only a few counts were recorded for this clone. The V call is TRBV7-9, the J call TRBJ2-4; TRBD2 agrees at 10 bases. This CDR3 is 15 amino acids long. Looked up from germline, CDR1 is SEHNR and CDR2 is FQNEAQ (reference sequence). V shed 4 bases, J shed 7 bases, and the junction held 7 bases outside the gene matches. In nucleotides, the CDR3 is TGTGCCAGCAGCTCTAGAGGGACTAGCGTTAACATTCAGTACTTC. It codes for CASSSRGTSVNIQYF.